This TCR beta chain was obtained from a study of T cells in pancreatic ductal adenocarcinoma. Germline assignment: CDR1 LNHDA and CDR2 SQIVND (reference sequence). Trimming cost V 4 bases and J 6 bases; bases outside gene matches: 9. CDR3 length equals 15 residues. Measured with immunoSEQ multiplex PCR; TCRdb has only the in-frame clones, and not every one. The repertoire holds more than 25,000 clones, with over 85% as singletons. Selected pancreatic ductal adenocarcinoma patients had undergone surgery without neoadjuvant therapy. Study-wide findings and caveats: Unique clonotypes were 7 to 9-fold more numerous in blood than in tumor. Enrichment of CD45RO+ effector over naive T cells in tumors may bias clonality. This surgical cohort overrepresents the minority presenting with early-stage disease.

This clone has just one count. Its target is not known. This receptor was taken from a human donor with pancreatic ductal adenocarcinoma. The rearrangement links TRBV19 to TRBJ2-3; 8 nucleotides align to TRBD1. Specimen: PBMCs. CDR3 DNA sequence: TGTGCCAGTAGTAGAGGACAGGGTATGGTGGATACGCAGTATTTT. Protein product: CASSRGQGMVDTQYF.